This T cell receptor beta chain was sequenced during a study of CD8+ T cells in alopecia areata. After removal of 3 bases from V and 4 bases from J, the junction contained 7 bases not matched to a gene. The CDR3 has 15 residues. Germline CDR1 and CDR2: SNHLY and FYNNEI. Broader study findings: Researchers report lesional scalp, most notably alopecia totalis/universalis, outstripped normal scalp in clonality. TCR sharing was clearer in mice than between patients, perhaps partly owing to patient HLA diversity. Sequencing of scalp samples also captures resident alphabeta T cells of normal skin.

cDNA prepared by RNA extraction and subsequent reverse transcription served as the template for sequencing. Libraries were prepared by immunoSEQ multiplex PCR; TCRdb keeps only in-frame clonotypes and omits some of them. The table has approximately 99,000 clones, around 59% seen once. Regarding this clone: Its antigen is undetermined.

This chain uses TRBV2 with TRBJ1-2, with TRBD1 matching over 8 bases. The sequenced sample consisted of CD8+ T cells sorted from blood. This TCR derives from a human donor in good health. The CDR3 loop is CASSDDRGAGYGYTF. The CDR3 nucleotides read TGTGCCAGCAGTGATGACAGGGGTGCAGGCTATGGCTACACCTTC.